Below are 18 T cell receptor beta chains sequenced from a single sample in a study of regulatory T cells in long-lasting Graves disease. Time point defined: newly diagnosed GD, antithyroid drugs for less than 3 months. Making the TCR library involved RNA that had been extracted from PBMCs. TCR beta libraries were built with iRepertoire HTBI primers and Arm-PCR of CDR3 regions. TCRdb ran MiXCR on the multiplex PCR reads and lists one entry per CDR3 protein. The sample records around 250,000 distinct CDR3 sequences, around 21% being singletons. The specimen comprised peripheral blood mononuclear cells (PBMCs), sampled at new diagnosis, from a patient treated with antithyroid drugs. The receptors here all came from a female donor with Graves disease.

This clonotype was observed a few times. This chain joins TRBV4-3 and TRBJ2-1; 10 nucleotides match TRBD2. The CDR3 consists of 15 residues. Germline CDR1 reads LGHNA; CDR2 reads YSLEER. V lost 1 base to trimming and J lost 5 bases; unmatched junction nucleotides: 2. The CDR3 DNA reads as TGCGCCAGCAGCCAAGGGACTAGCGGAAACAATGAGCAGTTCTTC. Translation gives CASSQGTSGNNEQFF.

CDR3 amino acids: CAISERQGYNQPQHF. The CDR3 DNA is TGTGCCATCAGTGAGCGACAGGGATACAATCAGCCCCAGCATTTT. The chain employs TRBV10-3 and TRBJ1-5; 7 bases line up with TRBD1. The CDR3 contains 15 residues. The V gene end was trimmed by 2 bases and the J gene end by 3 bases; junction bases not matched to a gene: 4. From germline, CDR1 is ENHRY and CDR2 SYGVKD.

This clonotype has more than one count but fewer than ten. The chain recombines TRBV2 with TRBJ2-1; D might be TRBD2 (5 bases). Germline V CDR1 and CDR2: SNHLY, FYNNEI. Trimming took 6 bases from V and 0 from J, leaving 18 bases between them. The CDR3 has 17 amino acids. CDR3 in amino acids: CASRPTRRNLSYNEQFF. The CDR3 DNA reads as TGTGCCAGCAGACCCACTAGGCGGAACCTCTCCTACAATGAGCAGTTCTTC.

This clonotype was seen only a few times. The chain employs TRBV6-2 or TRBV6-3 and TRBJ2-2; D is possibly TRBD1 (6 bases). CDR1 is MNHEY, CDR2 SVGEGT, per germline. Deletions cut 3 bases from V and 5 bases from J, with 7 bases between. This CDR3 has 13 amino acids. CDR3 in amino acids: CASSYTGTGELFF. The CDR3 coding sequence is TGTGCCAGCAGTTATACAGGGACCGGGGAGCTGTTTTTT.

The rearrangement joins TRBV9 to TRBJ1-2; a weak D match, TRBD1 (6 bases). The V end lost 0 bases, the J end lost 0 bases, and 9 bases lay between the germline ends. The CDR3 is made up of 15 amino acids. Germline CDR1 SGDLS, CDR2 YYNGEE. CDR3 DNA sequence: TGTGCCAGCAGCGTAGGAGCAGGGGCTAACTATGGCTACACCTTC. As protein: CASSVGAGANYGYTF.

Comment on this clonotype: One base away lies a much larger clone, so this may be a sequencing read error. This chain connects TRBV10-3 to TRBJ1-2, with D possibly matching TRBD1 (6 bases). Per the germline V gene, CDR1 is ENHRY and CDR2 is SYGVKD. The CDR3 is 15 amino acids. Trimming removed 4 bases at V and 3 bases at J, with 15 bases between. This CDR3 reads CAISGWAGEYYGYTF. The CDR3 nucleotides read TGTGCCATCAGTGGATGGGCAGGGGAATACTATGGCTACACCTTC.

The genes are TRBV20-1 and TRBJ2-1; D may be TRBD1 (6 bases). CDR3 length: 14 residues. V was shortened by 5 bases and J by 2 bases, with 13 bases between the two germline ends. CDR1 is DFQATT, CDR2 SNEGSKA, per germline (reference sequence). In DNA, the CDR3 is TGCAGTGCTGGGCGAGGGGGTACCTACAATGAGCAGTTCTTC. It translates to CSAGRGGTYNEQFF.

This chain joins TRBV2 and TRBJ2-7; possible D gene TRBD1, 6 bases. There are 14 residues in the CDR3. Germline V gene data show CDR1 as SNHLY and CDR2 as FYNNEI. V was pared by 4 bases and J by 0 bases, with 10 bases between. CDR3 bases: TGTGCCAGCAGTGTGAGGGACACCTCCTACGAGCAGTACTTC. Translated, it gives CASSVRDTSYEQYF.

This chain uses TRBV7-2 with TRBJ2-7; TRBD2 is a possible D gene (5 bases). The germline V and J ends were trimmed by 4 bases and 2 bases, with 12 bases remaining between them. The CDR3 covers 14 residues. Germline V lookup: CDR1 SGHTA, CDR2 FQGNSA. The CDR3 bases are TGTGCCAGCAGCTGGAGCGGCGAGGCCTACGAGCAGTACTTC. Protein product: CASSWSGEAYEQYF.

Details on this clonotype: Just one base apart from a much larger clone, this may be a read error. CDR3 region: CASSGRGTNTGELFF. CDR3 bases: TGTGCCAGCAGTGGACGAGGGACGAACACCGGGGAGCTGTTTTTT. The chain joins TRBV6-1 to TRBJ2-2, with D tentatively TRBD2 (5 bases). V lost 4 bases and J lost 0, with 9 bases in between. In germline, CDR1 is MNHNS, CDR2 SASEGT. The CDR3 totals 15 residues.

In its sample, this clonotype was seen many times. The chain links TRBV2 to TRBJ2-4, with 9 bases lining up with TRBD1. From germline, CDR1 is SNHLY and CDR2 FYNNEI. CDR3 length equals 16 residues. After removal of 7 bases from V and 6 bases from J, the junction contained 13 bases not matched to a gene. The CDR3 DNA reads TGTGCCAGCAATACCCTACAGGGGGCCCTTGGAAACATTCAGTACTTC. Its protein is CASNTLQGALGNIQYF.

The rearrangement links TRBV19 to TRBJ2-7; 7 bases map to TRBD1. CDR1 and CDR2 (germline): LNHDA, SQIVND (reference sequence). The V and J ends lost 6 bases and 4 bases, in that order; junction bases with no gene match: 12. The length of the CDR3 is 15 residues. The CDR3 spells CASSVRFEGAYEQYF. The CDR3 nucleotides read TGTGCCAGTAGCGTACGATTTGAGGGGGCATACGAGCAGTACTTC. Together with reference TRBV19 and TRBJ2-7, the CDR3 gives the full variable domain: DGGITQSPKYLFRKEGQNVTLSCEQNLNHDAMYWYRQDPGQGLRLIYYSQIVNDFQKGDIAEGYSVSREKKESFPLTVTSAQKNPTAFYLCASSVRFEGAYEQYFGPGTRLTVT.

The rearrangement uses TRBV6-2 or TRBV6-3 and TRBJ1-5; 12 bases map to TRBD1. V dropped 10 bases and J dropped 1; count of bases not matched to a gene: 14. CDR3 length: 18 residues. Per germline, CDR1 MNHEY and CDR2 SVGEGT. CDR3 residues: CATLVGTGGARSNQPQHF. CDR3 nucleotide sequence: TGTGCCACCCTTGTGGGGACAGGGGGCGCGAGAAGCAATCAGCCCCAGCATTTT.

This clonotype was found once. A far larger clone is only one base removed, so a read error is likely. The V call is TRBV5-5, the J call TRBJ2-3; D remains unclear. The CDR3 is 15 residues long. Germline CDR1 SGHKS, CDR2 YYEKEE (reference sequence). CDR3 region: CASSLRPPSTDTQYF. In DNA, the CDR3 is TGCGCCAGCAGCTTGCGTCCTCCTAGCACAGATACGCAGTATTTT.

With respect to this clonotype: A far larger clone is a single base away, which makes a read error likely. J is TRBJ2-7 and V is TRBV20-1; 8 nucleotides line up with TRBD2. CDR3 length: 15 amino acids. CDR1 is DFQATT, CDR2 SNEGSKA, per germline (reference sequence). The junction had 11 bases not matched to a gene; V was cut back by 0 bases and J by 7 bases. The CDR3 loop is CSARDATSVWNEQYF. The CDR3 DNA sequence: TGCAGTGCTAGAGATGCGACTAGCGTCTGGAATGAGCAGTACTTC.

The CDR3 is CASSYGRTGLNEQYF. CDR3 in DNA: TGTGCCAGCAGTTACGGCCGGACAGGGCTTAACGAGCAGTACTTC. V is TRBV6-5 and J is TRBJ2-7; 8 bases are shared with TRBD1. V dropped 2 bases and J dropped 5; count of bases not matched to a gene: 8. The CDR3 is made up of 15 amino acids. Germline V gene sequence: CDR1 MNHEY, CDR2 SVGAGI.

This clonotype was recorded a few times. The DNA for the CDR3 is TGTGCCAGCAGCTTGGGGACAGGGAGCGCAACTAATGAAAAACTGTTTTTT. Translated: CASSLGTGSATNEKLFF. The chain couples TRBV5-4 to TRBJ1-4; 8 bases fit TRBD1. The ends lost 0 bases at V and 0 bases at J; junction bases unmatched: 4. The germline CDR1 and CDR2 sequences are SGHNT and YYREEE (reference sequence). This CDR3 is 17 amino acids long.

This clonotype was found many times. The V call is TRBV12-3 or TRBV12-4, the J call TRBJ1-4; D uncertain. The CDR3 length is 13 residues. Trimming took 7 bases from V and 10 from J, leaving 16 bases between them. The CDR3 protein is CASTRMGRGKLFF. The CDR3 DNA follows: TGTGCCAGCACCCGAATGGGTCGGGGAAAACTGTTTTTT.